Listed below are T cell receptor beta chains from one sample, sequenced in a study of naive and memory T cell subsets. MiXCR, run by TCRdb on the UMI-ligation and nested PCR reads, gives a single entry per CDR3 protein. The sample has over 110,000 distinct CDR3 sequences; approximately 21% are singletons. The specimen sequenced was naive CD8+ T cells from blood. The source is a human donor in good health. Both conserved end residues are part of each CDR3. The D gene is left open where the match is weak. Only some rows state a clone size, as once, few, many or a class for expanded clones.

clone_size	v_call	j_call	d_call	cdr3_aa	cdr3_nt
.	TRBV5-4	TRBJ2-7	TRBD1	CASSLVTGDSYEQYF	TGTGCCAGCAGCTTGGTGACAGGGGATTCCTACGAGCAGTACTTC
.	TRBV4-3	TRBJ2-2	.	CASSPYTAGGELFF	TGCGCCAGCAGCCCATATACTGCGGGCGGGGAGCTGTTTTTT
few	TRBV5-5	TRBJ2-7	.	CASSQQGRTYEQYF	TGTGCCAGCAGTCAACAGGGTCGTACCTACGAGCAGTACTTC
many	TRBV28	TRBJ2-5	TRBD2	CASSPSQLAGIGETQYF	TGTGCCAGCAGCCCAAGTCAACTAGCGGGGATCGGAGAGACCCAGTACTTC
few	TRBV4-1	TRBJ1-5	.	CASSQAPLGQPQHF	TGCGCCAGCAGCCAAGCCCCCCTTGGTCAGCCCCAGCATTTT
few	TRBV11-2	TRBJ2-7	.	CASSSGFTLLYEQYF	TGTGCCAGCAGCTCCGGGTTTACCCTCCTCTACGAGCAGTACTTC
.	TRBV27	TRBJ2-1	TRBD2	CASSFSSGSYNEQFF	TGTGCCAGCAGTTTCTCTAGCGGGAGTTACAATGAGCAGTTCTTC
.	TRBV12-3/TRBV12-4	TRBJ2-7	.	CASSPNGHEQYF	TGTGCCAGCAGCCCGAATGGCCACGAGCAGTACTTC
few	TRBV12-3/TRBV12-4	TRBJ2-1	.	CASSGRGFEQFF	TGTGCCAGCAGTGGTAGGGGATTTGAGCAGTTCTTC
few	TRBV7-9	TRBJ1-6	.	CASSSEGIGEPLHF	TGTGCCAGCAGCTCGGAGGGGATCGGAGAACCCCTCCACTTT